What follows are 4 T cell receptor beta chains derived from one specimen sequenced in a study of blood T cells in healthy people across ages. The second PCR ran roughly 6 to 11 cycles with a sample-barcoded 5' primer and J-beta primers. TCRdb called the 5' RACE reads again in MiXCR, with one record for every CDR3 protein. The table includes roughly 900,000 distinct CDR3 sequences, roughly 50% detected once. The sequenced sample was blood. These receptors were obtained from a young man in good health.

The V gene is TRBV6-5, the J gene TRBJ2-3; 7 nucleotides align to TRBD1. The CDR3 is 16 amino acids. The V gene end was trimmed by 3 bases and the J gene end by 0 bases; junction bases not matched to a gene: 6. Germline V CDR1 and CDR2: MNHEY, SVGAGI. The CDR3 is CASSYGPDRSTDTQYF. The CDR3 coding sequence is TGTGCCAGCAGTTATGGACCGGACAGGAGCACAGATACGCAGTATTTT.

The genes are TRBV24-1 and TRBJ2-3, with D unclear. Germline assignment: CDR1 KGHDR and CDR2 SFDVKD. The CDR3 spans 18 residues. V dropped 4 bases and J dropped 1 base, with 20 bases sitting between them. The CDR3 DNA reads as TGTGCCACCAGTGACCAAAGCGCAGCAAAGGTGGGCACAGATACGCAGTATTTT. Protein: CATSDQSAAKVGTDTQYF.

Only a few counts were recorded for this clonotype. This chain uses TRBV6-4 with TRBJ1-2, with 7 bases fitting TRBD1. Germline V gives CDR1 MRHNA, CDR2 SNTAGT. This CDR3 is built from 15 residues. V lost 4 bases and J lost 7; bases outside the gene matches: 12. DNA of the CDR3: TGTGCCAGCAGTGTCGGGACAGCCCGTGGGATTGGCTACACCTTC. It codes for CASSVGTARGIGYTF.

The rearrangement links TRBV6-2 or TRBV6-3 to TRBJ1-1; 7 bases are shared with TRBD1. There are 13 residues in the CDR3. Looked up from germline, CDR1 is MNHEY and CDR2 is SVGEGT. With V trimmed by 8 bases and J by 0 bases, 3 bases remained unmatched. CDR3 protein: CASGQDLNTEAFF. DNA of the CDR3: TGTGCCAGCGGACAGGACTTGAACACTGAAGCTTTCTTT.